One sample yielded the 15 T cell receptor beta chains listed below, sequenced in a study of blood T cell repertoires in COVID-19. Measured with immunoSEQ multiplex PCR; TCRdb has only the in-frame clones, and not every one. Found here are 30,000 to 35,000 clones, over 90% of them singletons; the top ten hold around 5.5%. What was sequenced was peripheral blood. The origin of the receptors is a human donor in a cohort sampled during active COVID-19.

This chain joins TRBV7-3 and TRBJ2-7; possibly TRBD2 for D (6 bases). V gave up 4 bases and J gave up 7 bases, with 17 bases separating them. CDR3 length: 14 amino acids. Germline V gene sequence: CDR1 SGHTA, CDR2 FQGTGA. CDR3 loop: CASSSGSGSTEQYF. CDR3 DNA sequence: TGTGCCAGCAGCTCCGGGAGCGGAAGTACGGAGCAGTACTTC.

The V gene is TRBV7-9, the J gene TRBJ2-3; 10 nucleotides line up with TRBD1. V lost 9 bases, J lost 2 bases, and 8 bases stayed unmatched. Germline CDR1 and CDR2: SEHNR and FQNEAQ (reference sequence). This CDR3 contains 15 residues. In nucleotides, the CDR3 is TGTGCCAGTCACCCCGGGACAGGGGACACAGATACGCAGTATTTT. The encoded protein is CASHPGTGDTDTQYF.

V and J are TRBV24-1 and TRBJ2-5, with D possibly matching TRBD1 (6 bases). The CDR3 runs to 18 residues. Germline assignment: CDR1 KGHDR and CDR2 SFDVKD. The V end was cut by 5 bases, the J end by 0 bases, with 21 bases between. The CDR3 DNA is TGTGCCACCAGTGGGCCAGAGAAGACAGGCATCCACCAAGAGACCCAGTACTTC. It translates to CATSGPEKTGIHQETQYF.

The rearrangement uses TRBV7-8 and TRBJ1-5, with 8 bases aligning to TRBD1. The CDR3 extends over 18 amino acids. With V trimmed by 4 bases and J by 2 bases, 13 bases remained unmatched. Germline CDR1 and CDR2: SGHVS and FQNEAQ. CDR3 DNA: TGTGCCAGCAGCTCCCACAGGGGGAAGGAGTACGGCAATCAGCCCCAGCATTTT. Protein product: CASSSHRGKEYGNQPQHF. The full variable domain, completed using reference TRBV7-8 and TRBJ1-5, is GAGVSQSPRYKVAKRGQDVALRCDPISGHVSLFWYQQALGQGPEFLTYFQNEAQLDKSGLPSDRFFAERPEGSVSTLKIQRTQQEDSAVYLCASSSHRGKEYGNQPQHFGDGTRLSIL.

CDR3: CASSVRPGQGSVEAFF. CDR3 nucleotides: TGTGCCAGCAGCGTTCGACCGGGACAGGGGAGCGTCGAAGCTTTCTTT. The chain recombines TRBV5-8 with TRBJ1-1; 10 bases line up with TRBD1. V was pared by 4 bases and J by 8 bases, with 14 bases of the junction left unmatched. CDR3 size: 16 residues. Germline values: CDR1 SGHTS, CDR2 YDEGEE. Drawing the rest from reference TRBV5-8 and TRBJ1-1, the complete variable domain is EAGVTQSPTHLIKTRGQQATLRCSPISGHTSVYWYQQALGLGLQFLLWYDEGEERNRGNFPPRFSGRQFPNYSSELNVNALELEDSALYLCASSVRPGQGSVEAFFGQGTRLTVV.

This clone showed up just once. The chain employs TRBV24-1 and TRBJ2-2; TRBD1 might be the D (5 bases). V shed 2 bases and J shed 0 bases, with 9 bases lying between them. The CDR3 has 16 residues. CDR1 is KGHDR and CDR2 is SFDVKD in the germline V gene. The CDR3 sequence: CATSDSGNANTGELFF. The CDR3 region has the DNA TGTGCCACCAGTGATTCAGGGAATGCGAACACCGGGGAGCTGTTTTTT.

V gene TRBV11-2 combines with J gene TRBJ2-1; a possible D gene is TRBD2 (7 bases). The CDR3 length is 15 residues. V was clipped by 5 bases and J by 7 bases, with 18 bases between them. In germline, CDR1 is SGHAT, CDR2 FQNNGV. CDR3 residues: CASSPVGGPRNEQFF. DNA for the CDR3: TGTGCCAGCAGCCCAGTGGGGGGGCCGCGGAATGAGCAGTTCTTC.

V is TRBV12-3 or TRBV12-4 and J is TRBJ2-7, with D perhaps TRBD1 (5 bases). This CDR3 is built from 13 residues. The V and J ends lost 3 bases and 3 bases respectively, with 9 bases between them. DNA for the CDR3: TGTGCCAGCAGTTTTGCAGGGTTCTACGAGCAGTACTTC. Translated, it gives CASSFAGFYEQYF.

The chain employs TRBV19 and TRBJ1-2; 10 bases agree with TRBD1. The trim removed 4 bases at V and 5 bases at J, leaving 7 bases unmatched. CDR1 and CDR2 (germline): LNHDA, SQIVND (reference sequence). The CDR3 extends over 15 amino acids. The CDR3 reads CASSKTGQGGYGYTF. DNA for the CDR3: TGTGCCAGTAGTAAAACCGGACAGGGGGGATATGGCTACACCTTC. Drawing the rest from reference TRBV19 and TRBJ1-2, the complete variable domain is DGGITQSPKYLFRKEGQNVTLSCEQNLNHDAMYWYRQDPGQGLRLIYYSQIVNDFQKGDIAEGYSVSREKKESFPLTVTSAQKNPTAFYLCASSKTGQGGYGYTFGSGTRLTVV.

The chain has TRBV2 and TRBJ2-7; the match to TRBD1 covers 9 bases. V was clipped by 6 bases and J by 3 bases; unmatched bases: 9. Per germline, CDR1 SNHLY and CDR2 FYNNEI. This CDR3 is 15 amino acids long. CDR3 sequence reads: CASSAGQGIYYEQYF. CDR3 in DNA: TGTGCCAGCAGCGCTGGACAGGGGATATACTACGAGCAGTACTTC. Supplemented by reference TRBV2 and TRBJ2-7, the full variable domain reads EPEVTQTPSHQVTQMGQEVILRCVPISNHLYFYWYRQILGQKVEFLVSFYNNEISEKSEIFDDQFSVERPDGSNFTLKIRSTKLEDSAMYFCASSAGQGIYYEQYFGPGTRLTVT.

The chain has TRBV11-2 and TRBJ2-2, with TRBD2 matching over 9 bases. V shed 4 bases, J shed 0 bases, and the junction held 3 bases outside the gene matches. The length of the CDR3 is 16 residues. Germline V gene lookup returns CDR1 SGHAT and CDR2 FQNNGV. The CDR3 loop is CASSYVAGANTGELFF. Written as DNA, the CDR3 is TGTGCCAGCAGCTACGTAGCGGGGGCGAACACCGGGGAGCTGTTTTTT.

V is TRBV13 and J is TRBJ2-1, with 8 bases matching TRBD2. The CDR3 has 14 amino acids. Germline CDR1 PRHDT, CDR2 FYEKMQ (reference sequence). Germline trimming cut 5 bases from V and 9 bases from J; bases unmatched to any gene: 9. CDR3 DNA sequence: TGTGCCAGCAGCCCGCGGGGACTAGATTTTGAGCAGTTCTTC. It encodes CASSPRGLDFEQFF.

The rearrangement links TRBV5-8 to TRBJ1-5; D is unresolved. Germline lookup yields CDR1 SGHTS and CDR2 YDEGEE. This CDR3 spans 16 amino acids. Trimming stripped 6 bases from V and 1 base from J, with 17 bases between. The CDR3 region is CASKKRETVSNQPQHF. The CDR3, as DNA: TGTGCCAGCAAGAAGAGGGAGACGGTGAGCAATCAGCCCCAGCATTTT.

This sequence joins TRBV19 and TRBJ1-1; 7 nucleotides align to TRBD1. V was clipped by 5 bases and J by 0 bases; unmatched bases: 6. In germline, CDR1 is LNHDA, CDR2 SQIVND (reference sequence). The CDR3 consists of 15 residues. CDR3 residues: CASSSTGVVNTEAFF. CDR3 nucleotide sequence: TGTGCCAGTAGTTCTACAGGGGTTGTGAACACTGAAGCTTTCTTT.

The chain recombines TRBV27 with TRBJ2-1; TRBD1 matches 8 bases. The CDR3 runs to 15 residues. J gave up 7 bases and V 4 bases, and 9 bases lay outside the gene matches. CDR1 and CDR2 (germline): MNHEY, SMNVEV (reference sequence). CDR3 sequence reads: CASSSPGQGRNEQFF. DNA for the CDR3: TGTGCCAGCAGTTCCCCCGGACAGGGAAGGAATGAGCAGTTCTTC.